This T cell receptor (beta chain) was captured in a study of control samples from healthy donors and cancer patients. Germline V gives CDR1 SGDLS, CDR2 YYNGEE. V shed 0 bases and J shed 1 base, with 9 bases lying between them. CDR3 length: 15 residues. TCRdb keeps only in-frame clones here, not all; method: immunoSEQ multiplex PCR. The sample lists 350,000 to 450,000 clones; 90% were seen once. The receptor was derived from a middle-aged man with head and neck cancer. The source material was PBMCs. V usage is TRBV9 and J usage is TRBJ2-3; D is uncertain. The CDR3 protein is CASSVGQPGTDTQYF. DNA for the CDR3: TGTGCCAGCAGCGTAGGCCAACCCGGCACAGATACGCAGTATTTT.